This T cell receptor beta chain is drawn from a study of human T cells and chemical hapten exposure. Whole-study findings and limits: Expanded TCRs showed more large CDR3 clusters than pre-sensitization or healthy control sets. TCRs above 1 in 1000 frequency did not change with DPC sensitization. Correlating positively with patch test score were the PT1 expanded TCR counts.

As to time point: pre-sensitization, week 0. Treatment in this sample: therapeutic diphenylcyclopropenone sensitization with weekly scalp DPC. Each donor was an alopecia patient between 18 and 70 years of age who qualified for DPC. In its sample, this clonotype was seen a few times. As yet, its antigen is unknown. TCRdb fed the RACE reads into MiXCR, producing one record per CDR3 protein. The sample holds roughly 51,000 distinct CDR3 sequences, approximately 9.9% seen once. The CDR3 contains 16 residues. Trimming cost V 4 bases and J 4 bases; bases outside gene matches: 6. The V gene's germline CDR1 is MDHEN and CDR2 SYDVKM.

The sample was whole blood, taken in connection with sensitization to the hapten diphenylcyclopropenone (DPC). The J gene is TRBJ2-3, the V gene TRBV28; 12 bases are shared with TRBD1. This clonotype was sampled from a man in his forties with alopecia areata. Some clones in this sample may be carry-over from other donors' samples. The CDR3 nucleotides are TGTGCCAGCAGTTACTTATGGGACAGGGGGCCAGATACGCAGTATTTT. This gives the protein CASSYLWDRGPDTQYF.